The source of this T cell receptor (beta chain) is a study of blood T cell repertoires in COVID-19 (dated by TCRdb to between 2020 and 2021). Turning to the overall study: Collaborator samples came from the United States, Italy and Spain and covered acute and convalescent phases of COVID-19. The prospective study material was composed of cDNA or gDNA derived from T cells, B-cell-depleted T cells, or PBMCs. A de-identified subject ID, COVID-19 status, age in years and sex were almost always included in the sample metadata. The repertoires were made available in a free public database intended to serve as a resource for research on the immune response to SARS-CoV-2. Where HLA class I and class II types were available, the types were taken from metadata supplied by the sample provider, not from assay-based typing. Subjects who had been exposed to COVID-19, were actively infected with it, or had recovered from it provided the deeply sampled blood TCRbeta repertoires that made up the dataset. The samples were drawn from the first 160 participants of the ongoing ImmuneRACE study and from 950 to 1,500 subjects provided by 6 global collaborators. General study outcomes and caveats: Clinical and demographic metadata were provided uncurated, with the amount varying by source and participant.

In the case of this clone: Its antigen specificity is not known. One base away there is no much larger clone; base qualities are not given.

Each collaborating institution followed its own protocols to collect whole blood in K2EDTA tubes. For TCRbeta analysis, collaborators shipped samples as frozen whole blood, isolated PBMCs, or DNA extracted from either of those sample types. TCRbeta CDR3 regions were amplified from genomic DNA using the immunoSEQ Assay, a bias-controlled multiplex PCR. Processing in the source paper ran as follows. The number of nucleated cells in each sample was estimated by amplification of reference gene primers within the assay. To quantify the absolute abundance of each unique TCRbeta CDR3 rearrangement, sequence reads were collapsed and filtered. For each sample, productive Simpson clonality was calculated as the square root of Simpson's diversity index over productive rearrangements. TCRdb retrieved this table from immuneACCESS and kept in-frame rearrangements only. Not all clones are present; in checked studies, unresolved V genes account for under half, and no reason is known for the remainder. V, J and clone size reflect that table, while D and trimming were determined from the DNA. The sample has over 60,000 clones on record, around nine tenths of them singletons. Clones ranked in the top ten supply about 0.93% of the sample.

There are 17 amino acids in the CDR3, from cysteine to phenylalanine inclusive. Here the CDR3 DNA is all that survives: 51 bases in frame from base 1. From the germline V gene (reference sequence), CDR1 is LNHDA and CDR2 is SQIVND. From V the trimming removes 3 bases and from J it removes 2 bases, while the gene matches leave 12 bases of the junction unaccounted for. The rearranged segments are TRBV19 and TRBJ1-2; TRBD1 agrees with 7 junctional bases. The sample comprised peripheral blood. The TCR comes from a man between 70 and 80 years old with acute or convalescent COVID-19. CDR3 reads: CASSILTVGRGNYGYTF. The nucleotide sequence is TGTGCCAGTAGTATCTTGACCGTGGGCAGGGGGAACTATGGCTACACCTTC.